The source of this T cell receptor beta chain is a study of CD8+CD57+ T cells in acquired aplastic anemia. Turning to the study itself: Quantities of DNA derived from sorted CD4+ and CD8+ cells averaged approximately 3.5 ug. Read counts for CD4+ cells (from healthy donors) averaged roughly 10 million.

Many counts were recorded for this clonotype. V gave up 3 bases and J gave up 1 base, with 6 bases separating them. Per germline, CDR1 MNHEY and CDR2 SMNVEV (reference sequence). The CDR3 consists of 13 residues. Using genomic DNA as the template, TCR beta VDJ and CDR3 profiling was carried out. TCRdb ran MiXCR on the reads and lists one entry per CDR3 protein. The profile shows about 42,000 distinct CDR3 sequences, roughly two thirds of them singletons. The receptor was derived from a human donor in good health, serving as a control. The sequenced sample consisted of sorted CD4+, CD8+, or CD8+CD57+ T cells (not recorded which) from PBMCs. The chain is built from TRBV27 and TRBJ1-1, with D perhaps matching TRBD1 (6 bases). CDR3 coding DNA: TGTGCCAGCAGTTTCAGGGGGAACACTGAAGCTTTCTTT. Its translation: CASSFRGNTEAFF.